Listed here are 20 T cell receptor beta chains from one sample, sequenced in a study of PD-1 blockade in classical Hodgkin lymphoma. Time point meaning: cycle 4 day 1 (C4D1), after 6 weeks of nivolumab. Relapses following autologous stem cell transplantation were seen in all patients, with brentuximab vedotin exposure varying. Only in-frame clones appear in the TCRdb table, and some are missing; sequencing was by immunoSEQ multiplex PCR. The data hold approximately 45,000 clones, with 60% to 70% observed a single time. This specimen consisted of peripheral blood mononuclear cells (PBMCs), obtained before the fourth cycle of nivolumab. The source of these receptors is a human donor with classical Hodgkin lymphoma.

This clone appeared a few times. The rearrangement uses TRBV19 and TRBJ2-7, with TRBD1 identical over 7 bases. CDR3 length: 15 residues. The J segment lost 6 bases and the V segment lost 5 bases, leaving 13 bases of the junction unmatched. CDR1 LNHDA and CDR2 SQIVND come from the germline V gene (reference sequence). The CDR3 DNA is TGTGCCAGTAGTTCCGCATACCGGGACAGTGGCGAGCAGTACTTC. Protein sequence: CASSSAYRDSGEQYF.

The V gene is TRBV6-5, the J gene TRBJ2-3; D ambiguous. The length of the CDR3 is 13 residues. Trimming stripped 6 bases from V and 2 bases from J, with 9 bases between. The germline V gene encodes CDR1 MNHEY and CDR2 SVGAGI. CDR3 sequence: CASRPTYTDTQYF. The CDR3 nucleotides are TGTGCCAGCAGGCCCACTTACACAGATACGCAGTATTTT.

The CDR3 DNA is TGTGCCAGCAGGCGGAGTGGGACCTACGAGCAGTACTTC. Translated, it gives CASRRSGTYEQYF. This chain joins TRBV27 and TRBJ2-7; D is ambiguous. Trimming removed 6 bases from V and 2 bases from J, with 11 bases in between. Germline V gene lookup returns CDR1 MNHEY and CDR2 SMNVEV (reference sequence). This CDR3 has 13 amino acids.

The chain carries TRBV28 and TRBJ1-2; D is uncertain. V was trimmed by 3 bases and J by 4 bases, leaving 3 bases between them. The germline V gene encodes CDR1 MDHEN and CDR2 SYDVKM. The CDR3 loop spans 11 amino acids. The CDR3 DNA follows: TGTGCCAGCAGTTTTCTCTATGGCTACACCTTC. This translates into CASSFLYGYTF.

The chain links TRBV6-5 to TRBJ2-7; D gene uncertain. The CDR3 loop spans 12 amino acids. Trimming left V 2 bases short and J 3 bases short, with 5 bases between. The germline CDR1 and CDR2 sequences are MNHEY and SVGAGI. DNA of the CDR3: TGTGCCAGCAGTTACGCCGGCTACGAGCAGTACTTC. It translates to CASSYAGYEQYF.

V is TRBV5-8 and J is TRBJ1-6; no clear D. V dropped 2 bases and J dropped 9 bases, with 6 bases sitting between them. The CDR3 has 12 amino acids. CDR1 and CDR2 from the germline V gene are SGHTS and YDEGEE. CDR3 nucleotide sequence: TGTGCCAGCAGCTTTGCCGCTTCACCCCTCCACTTT. Encoded protein: CASSFAASPLHF.

The table lists this clone with a few counts. This chain connects TRBV28 to TRBJ1-3; D is possibly TRBD1 (5 bases). This CDR3 has 14 residues. Germline loops: CDR1 MDHEN, CDR2 SYDVKM. Deletions cut 8 bases from V and 1 base from J, with 12 bases between. The DNA for the CDR3 is TGTGCCAGCCGTGAGGGGCGGTCTGGAAACACCATATATTTT. It yields the protein CASREGRSGNTIYF.

The chain carries TRBV28 and TRBJ2-3; D gene uncertain. Germline values: CDR1 MDHEN, CDR2 SYDVKM. Trimming cost V 1 base and J 6 bases, with 5 bases left between them. CDR3 length: 12 residues. CDR3 protein: CASSLLVDTQYF. DNA for the CDR3: TGTGCCAGCAGTTTATTGGTGGATACGCAGTATTTT.

V usage is TRBV9 and J usage is TRBJ2-7; TRBD1 aligns across 7 bases. The CDR3 consists of 14 residues. V shed 0 bases, J shed 6 bases, and the junction held 6 bases outside the gene matches. Germline V lookup: CDR1 SGDLS, CDR2 YYNGEE. The CDR3 nucleotides read TGTGCCAGCAGCGTAGCGGGACAGTTGGCCGAGCAGTACTTC. Encoded protein: CASSVAGQLAEQYF.

This clone is a singleton in its sample. This chain joins TRBV30 and TRBJ1-3; D remains unclear. Looked up from germline, CDR1 is GTSNPN and CDR2 is SVGIG (reference sequence). The CDR3 totals 15 residues. V was pared by 1 base and J by 0 bases, with 10 bases between. Here the CDR3 DNA reads TGTGCCTGGAGTGATGGACCATACTCTGGAAACACCATATATTTT. This translates into CAWSDGPYSGNTIYF.

This chain uses TRBV7-2 with TRBJ1-6; D uncertain. V shed 3 bases and J shed 7 bases, with 7 bases lying between them. The V gene's germline CDR1 is SGHTA and CDR2 FQGNSA. The CDR3 has 13 residues. This chain's CDR3 is CASSLSGNSPLHF. The CDR3 bases are TGTGCCAGCAGCTTGAGTGGGAATTCACCCCTCCACTTT.

This chain links TRBV5-4 with TRBJ2-5, with 16 positions matching TRBD2. The V and J ends lost 4 bases and 5 bases, in that order; junction bases with no gene match: 8. This CDR3 has 17 residues. Looked up from germline, CDR1 is SGHNT and CDR2 is YYREEE (reference sequence). CDR3 nucleotides: TGTGCCAGCAGCCTGGGGACTAGCGGGAGGGGGAGGGAGACCCAGTACTTC. It is translated as CASSLGTSGRGRETQYF.

V is TRBV5-6 and J is TRBJ2-3; D is perhaps TRBD2 (5 bases). The germline V gene has CDR1 SGHDT and CDR2 YYEEEE. CDR3 length: 15 amino acids. With 4 bases removed from V and 0 bases from J, the gap between germline ends came to 12 bases. As DNA, the CDR3 is TGTGCCAGCAGCCTCTGGGGAGCCAGCACAGATACGCAGTATTTT. Its translation is CASSLWGASTDTQYF.

This chain joins TRBV2 and TRBJ2-1; TRBD1 matches 7 bases. Per germline, CDR1 SNHLY and CDR2 FYNNEI. The CDR3 has 15 residues. V dropped 6 bases and J dropped 2; count of bases not matched to a gene: 7. The CDR3 is CASREGQTPYNEQFF. As DNA, the CDR3 is TGTGCCAGCAGAGAGGGACAGACCCCCTACAATGAGCAGTTCTTC.

The chain joins TRBV6-5 to TRBJ2-7; TRBD1 is a possible D gene (6 bases). CDR1 MNHEY and CDR2 SVGAGI come from the germline V gene. There are 15 residues in the CDR3. V lost 0 bases and J lost 1, with 10 bases in between. Here the CDR3 reads CASSYSTGTSYEQYF. Written as DNA, the CDR3 is TGTGCCAGCAGTTACTCTACAGGGACATCCTACGAGCAGTACTTC.

The chain uses TRBV5-1 and TRBJ2-5; 10 positions agree with TRBD1. V trimming: 4 bases; J trimming: 6 bases; junction bases outside the gene matches: 6. Germline V CDR1 and CDR2: SGHRS, YFSETQ. CDR3 length: 14 amino acids. The CDR3 protein is CASSMDRGTKTQYF. In nucleotides, the CDR3 is TGCGCCAGCAGCATGGACAGGGGGACGAAGACCCAGTACTTC.

The gene calls are TRBV10-1 and TRBJ1-4; D ambiguous. Trimming pared 0 bases from V and 4 bases from J, leaving 9 bases between. The germline V gene has CDR1 WNHNN and CDR2 SYGVQD (reference sequence). CDR3 length equals 15 residues. CDR3 sequence reads: CASSESKSVNEKLFF. Here the CDR3 DNA reads TGCGCCAGCAGTGAGTCGAAGTCAGTTAATGAAAAACTGTTTTTT.

The rearrangement links TRBV15 to TRBJ1-3, with D possibly TRBD1 on 5 matching bases. This CDR3 comprises 14 residues. V lost 1 base to trimming and J lost 4 bases, with 8 bases between them. Germline V CDR1 and CDR2: LNHNV, YYDKDF (reference sequence). DNA of the CDR3: TGTGCCACCAGCAGAGCCGACAGCGGAAACACCATATATTTT. Its protein is CATSRADSGNTIYF.

The V call is TRBV15, the J call TRBJ1-1; possible D gene TRBD1, 5 bases. The CDR3 contains 15 residues. The germline gives CDR1 LNHNV, CDR2 YYDKDF (reference sequence). The V gene lost 0 bases and the J gene lost 1 base, with 9 bases spanning the gap. CDR3 DNA: TGTGCCACCAGCAGAGATGGGGCAAAGAACACTGAAGCTTTCTTT. It encodes CATSRDGAKNTEAFF.

V and J are TRBV4-2 and TRBJ2-1, with 11 bases aligning to TRBD2. Trimming cost V 0 bases and J 6 bases; bases outside gene matches: 10. The CDR3 runs to 18 residues. Germline loops: CDR1 LGHNA, CDR2 YNFKEQ. The CDR3 DNA is TGTGCCAGCAGCCAAGAGGGGCTAGCGGGAGGTCCGGGCAATGAGCAGTTCTTC. Its translation: CASSQEGLAGGPGNEQFF.